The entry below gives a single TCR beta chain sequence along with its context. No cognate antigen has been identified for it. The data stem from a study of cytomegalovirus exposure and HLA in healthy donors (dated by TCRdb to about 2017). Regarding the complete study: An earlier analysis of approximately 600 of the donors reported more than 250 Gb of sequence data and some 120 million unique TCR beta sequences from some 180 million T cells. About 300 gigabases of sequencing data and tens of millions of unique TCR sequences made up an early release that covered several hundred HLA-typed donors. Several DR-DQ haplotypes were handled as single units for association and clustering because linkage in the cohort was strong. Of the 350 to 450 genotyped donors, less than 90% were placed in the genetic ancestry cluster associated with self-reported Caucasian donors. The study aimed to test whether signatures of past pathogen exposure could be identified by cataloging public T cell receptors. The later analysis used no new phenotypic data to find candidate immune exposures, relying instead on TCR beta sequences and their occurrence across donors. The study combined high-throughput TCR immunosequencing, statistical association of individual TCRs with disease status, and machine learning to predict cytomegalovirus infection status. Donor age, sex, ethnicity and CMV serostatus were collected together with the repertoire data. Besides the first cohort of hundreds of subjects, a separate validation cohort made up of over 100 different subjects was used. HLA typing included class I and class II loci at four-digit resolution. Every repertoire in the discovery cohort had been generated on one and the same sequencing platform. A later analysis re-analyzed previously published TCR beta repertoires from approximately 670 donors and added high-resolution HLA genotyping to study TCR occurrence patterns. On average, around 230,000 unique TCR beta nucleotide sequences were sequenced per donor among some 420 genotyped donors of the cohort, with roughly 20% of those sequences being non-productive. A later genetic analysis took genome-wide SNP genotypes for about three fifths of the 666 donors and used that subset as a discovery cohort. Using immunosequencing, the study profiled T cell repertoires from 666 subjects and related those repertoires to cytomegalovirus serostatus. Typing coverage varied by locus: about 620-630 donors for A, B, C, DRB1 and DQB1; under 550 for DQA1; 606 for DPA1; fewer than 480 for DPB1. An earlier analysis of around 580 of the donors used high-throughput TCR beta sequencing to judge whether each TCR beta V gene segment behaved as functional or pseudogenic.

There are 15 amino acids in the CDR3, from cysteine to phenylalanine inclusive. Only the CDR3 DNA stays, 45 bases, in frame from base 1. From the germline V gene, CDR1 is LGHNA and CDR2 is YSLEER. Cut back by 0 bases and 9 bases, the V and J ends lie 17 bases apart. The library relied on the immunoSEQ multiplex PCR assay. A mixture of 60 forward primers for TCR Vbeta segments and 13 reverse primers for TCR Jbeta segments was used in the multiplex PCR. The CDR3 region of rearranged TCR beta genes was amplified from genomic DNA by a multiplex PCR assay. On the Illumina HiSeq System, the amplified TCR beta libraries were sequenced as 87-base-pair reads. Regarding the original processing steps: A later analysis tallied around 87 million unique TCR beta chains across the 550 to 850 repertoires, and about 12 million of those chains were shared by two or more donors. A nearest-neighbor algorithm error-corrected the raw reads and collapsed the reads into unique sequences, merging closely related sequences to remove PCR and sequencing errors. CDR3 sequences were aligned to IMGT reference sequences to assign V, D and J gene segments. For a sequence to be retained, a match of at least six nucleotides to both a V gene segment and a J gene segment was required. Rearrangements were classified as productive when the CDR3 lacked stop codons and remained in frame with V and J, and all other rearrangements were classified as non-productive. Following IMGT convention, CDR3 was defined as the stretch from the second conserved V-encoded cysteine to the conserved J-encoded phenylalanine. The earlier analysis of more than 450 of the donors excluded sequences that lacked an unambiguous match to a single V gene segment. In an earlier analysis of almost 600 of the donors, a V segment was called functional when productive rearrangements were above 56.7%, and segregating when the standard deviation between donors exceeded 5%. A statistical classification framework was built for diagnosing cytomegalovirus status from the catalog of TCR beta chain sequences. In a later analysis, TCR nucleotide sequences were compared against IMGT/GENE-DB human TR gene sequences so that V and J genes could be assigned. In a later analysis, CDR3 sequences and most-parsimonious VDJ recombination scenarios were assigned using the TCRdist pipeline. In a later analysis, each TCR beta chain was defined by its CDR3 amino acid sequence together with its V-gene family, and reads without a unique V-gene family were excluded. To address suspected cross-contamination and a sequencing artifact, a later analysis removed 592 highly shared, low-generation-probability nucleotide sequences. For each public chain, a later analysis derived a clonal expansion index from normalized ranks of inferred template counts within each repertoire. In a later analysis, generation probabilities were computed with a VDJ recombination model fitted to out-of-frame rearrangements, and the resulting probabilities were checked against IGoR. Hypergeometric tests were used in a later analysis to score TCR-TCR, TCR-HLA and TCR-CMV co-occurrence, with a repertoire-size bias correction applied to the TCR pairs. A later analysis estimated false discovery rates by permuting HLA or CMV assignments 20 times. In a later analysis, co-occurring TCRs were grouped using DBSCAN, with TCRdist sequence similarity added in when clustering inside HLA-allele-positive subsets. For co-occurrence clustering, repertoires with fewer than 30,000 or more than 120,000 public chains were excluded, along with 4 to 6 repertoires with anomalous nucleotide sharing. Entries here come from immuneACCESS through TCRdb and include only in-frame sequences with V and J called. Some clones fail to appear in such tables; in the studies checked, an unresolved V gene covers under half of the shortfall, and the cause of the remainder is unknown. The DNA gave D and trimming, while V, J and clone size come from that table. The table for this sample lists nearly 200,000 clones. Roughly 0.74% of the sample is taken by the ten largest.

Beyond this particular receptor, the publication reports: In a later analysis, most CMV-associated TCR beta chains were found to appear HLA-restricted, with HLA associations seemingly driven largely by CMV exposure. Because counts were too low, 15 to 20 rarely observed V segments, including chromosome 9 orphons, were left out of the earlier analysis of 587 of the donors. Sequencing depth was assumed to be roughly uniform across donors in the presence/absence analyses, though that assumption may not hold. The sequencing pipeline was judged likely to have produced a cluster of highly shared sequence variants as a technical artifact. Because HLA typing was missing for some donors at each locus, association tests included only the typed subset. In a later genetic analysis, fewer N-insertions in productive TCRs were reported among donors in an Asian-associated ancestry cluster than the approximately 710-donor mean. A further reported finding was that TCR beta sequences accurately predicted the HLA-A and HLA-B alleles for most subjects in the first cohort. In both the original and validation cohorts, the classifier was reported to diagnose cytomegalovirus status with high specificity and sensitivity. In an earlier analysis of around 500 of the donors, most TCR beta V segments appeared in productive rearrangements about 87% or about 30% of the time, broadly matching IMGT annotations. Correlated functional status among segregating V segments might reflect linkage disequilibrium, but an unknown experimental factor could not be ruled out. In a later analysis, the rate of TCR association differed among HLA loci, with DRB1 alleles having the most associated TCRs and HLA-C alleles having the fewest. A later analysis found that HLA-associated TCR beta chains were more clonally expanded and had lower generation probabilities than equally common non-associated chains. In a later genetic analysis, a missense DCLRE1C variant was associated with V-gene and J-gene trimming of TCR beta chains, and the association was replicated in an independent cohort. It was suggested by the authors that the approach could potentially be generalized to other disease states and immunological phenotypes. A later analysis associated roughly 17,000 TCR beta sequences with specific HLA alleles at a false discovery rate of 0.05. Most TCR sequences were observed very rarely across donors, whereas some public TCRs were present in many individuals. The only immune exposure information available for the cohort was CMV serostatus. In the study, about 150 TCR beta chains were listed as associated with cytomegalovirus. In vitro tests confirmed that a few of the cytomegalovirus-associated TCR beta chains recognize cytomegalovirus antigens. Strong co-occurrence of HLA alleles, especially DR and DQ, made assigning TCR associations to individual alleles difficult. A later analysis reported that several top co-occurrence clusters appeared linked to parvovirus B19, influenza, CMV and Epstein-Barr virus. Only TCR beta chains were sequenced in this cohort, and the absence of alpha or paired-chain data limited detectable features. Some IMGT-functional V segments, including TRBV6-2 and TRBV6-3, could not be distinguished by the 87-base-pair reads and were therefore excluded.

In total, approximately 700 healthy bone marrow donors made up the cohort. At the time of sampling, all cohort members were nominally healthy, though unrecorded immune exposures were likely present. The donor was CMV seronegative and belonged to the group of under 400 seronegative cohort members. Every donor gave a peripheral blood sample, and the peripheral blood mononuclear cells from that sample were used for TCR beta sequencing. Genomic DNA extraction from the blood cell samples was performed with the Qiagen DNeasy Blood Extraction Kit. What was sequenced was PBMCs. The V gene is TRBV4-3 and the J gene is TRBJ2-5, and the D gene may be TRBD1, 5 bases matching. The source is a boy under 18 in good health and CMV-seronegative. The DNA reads TGCGCCAGCAGCCAAGATATGTTGCAGGGTGCAGCCCAGTACTTC. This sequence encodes CASSQDMLQGAAQYF.